A selection of T cell receptor beta chains follows, all from one sample in a study of cytomegalovirus exposure and HLA in healthy donors. Clones were sequenced by immunoSEQ multiplex PCR, and TCRdb holds only the in-frame ones, with some missing. The top ten clones hold about 13% of a sample with about 150,000 clones, approximately 80% of them seen once. Sample: PBMCs. The receptors here all came from a man aged 25-45 years in good health and CMV-seropositive. CDR3s include the opening cysteine and the closing phenylalanine or tryptophan. The order of the fields is V gene, D gene, clone size, J gene, CDR3 DNA, CDR3 protein. A D gene is named only where the DNA matches it firmly. The size entry is marked missing in some rows and otherwise reads once, few, many or a size class.

TRBV7-9,-,-,TRBJ1-4,TGTGCCAGCAGCTTAGGGTGGACAGATAATGAAAAACTGTTTTTT,CASSLGWTDNEKLFF
TRBV30,-,-,TRBJ1-3,TGTGCCTGGAGTCACCCTGGACTTCCGAGCTCTGGAAACACCATATATTTT,CAWSHPGLPSSGNTIYF
TRBV29-1,TRBD2,-,TRBJ2-5,TGCAGCGTTTACGGGGGGACTAGCGGGGTCGTGGAGACCCAGTACTTC,CSVYGGTSGVVETQYF
TRBV11-2,-,-,TRBJ2-5,TGTGCCAGCAGCCGCTTAACAGGACAGCAAGAGACCCAGTACTTC,CASSRLTGQQETQYF
TRBV6-6,-,-,TRBJ2-5,TGTGCCAGCATCTTCTCCGGGACAAAACAAGAGACCCAGTACTTC,CASIFSGTKQETQYF
TRBV6-1,TRBD1,-,TRBJ1-5,TGTGCCAGCAGTGAAGTGGAACAGGGGCAGCCCCAGCATTTT,CASSEVEQGQPQHF
TRBV27,-,-,TRBJ2-7,TGTGCCAGCAGTTTTGGGCCGCCCCCCTACGAGCAGTACTTC,CASSFGPPPYEQYF
TRBV6-5,TRBD2,-,TRBJ2-7,TGTGCCAGCAGCCCTACTAGCGGGAGGCGGTACGAGCAGTACTTC,CASSPTSGRRYEQYF
TRBV30,-,-,TRBJ2-1,TGTGCCTGGAGCGCAGTAAGCGGGTACAATGAGCAGTTCTTC,CAWSAVSGYNEQFF
TRBV10-3,-,few,TRBJ1-5,TGTGCCACGGTGGACAGTCCCAATCAGCCCCAGCATTTT,CATVDSPNQPQHF
TRBV6-4,TRBD2,-,TRBJ2-3,TGTGCCAGCAGTCCCGGGACTAGCGGGAGGGGAGATACGCAGTATTTT,CASSPGTSGRGDTQYF
TRBV6-5,-,few,TRBJ1-1,TGTGCCAGCAGTTACGAGCCGTTTCGGGACACTGAAGCTTTCTTT,CASSYEPFRDTEAFF
TRBV11-2,-,-,TRBJ1-1,TGTGCCAGCAGCTCGACAGGCCCTAACACTGAAGCTTTCTTT,CASSSTGPNTEAFF
TRBV5-1,TRBD2,-,TRBJ2-7,TGCGCCAGCAGCTGGGGGACTAGCGGCTACGAGCAGTACTTC,CASSWGTSGYEQYF
TRBV30,TRBD1,-,TRBJ2-2,TGTGCCTGGGGGACAGGGAACACCGGGGAGCTGTTTTTT,CAWGTGNTGELFF
TRBV28,TRBD1,-,TRBJ2-3,TGTGCCAGCAGTTTAGACCAACAGGGGGCATTCCCAGATACGCAGTATTTT,CASSLDQQGAFPDTQYF
TRBV28,TRBD1,-,TRBJ2-4,TGTGCCAGCAGTTCACCCGGGACAGCCGACATTCAGTACTTC,CASSSPGTADIQYF
TRBV7-9,TRBD1,-,TRBJ2-3,TGTGCCAGCAGCTTTGGGCAGGGGGTTGTTACAGATACGCAGTATTTT,CASSFGQGVVTDTQYF
TRBV7-9,-,few,TRBJ2-7,TGTGCCAGCAGCCTATTCCCCGGCGACTCCAGCTCCTACGAGCAGTACTTC,CASSLFPGDSSSYEQYF
TRBV5-8,-,-,TRBJ1-1,TGTGCCAGCAGCTACGAAACAGGGCTCATGAACACTGAAGCTTTCTTT,CASSYETGLMNTEAFF
TRBV11-1,TRBD1,-,TRBJ2-7,TGTGCCAGCAGCCACCCGGGACAGGCTATCGAGCAGTACTTC,CASSHPGQAIEQYF
TRBV18,-,-,TRBJ1-5,TGTGCCAGCTCACCAGGAGGGAGAACTCAGCCCCAGCATTTT,CASSPGGRTQPQHF
TRBV2,-,-,TRBJ2-7,TGTGCCAGCAGTATTAGGATGGTAGCAGACGAGCAGTACTTC,CASSIRMVADEQYF
TRBV27,-,-,TRBJ2-7,TGTGCCAGCAGTTTAAACCCATCGACAGGCTACGAGCAGTACTTC,CASSLNPSTGYEQYF
TRBV7-8,-,-,TRBJ2-7,TGTGCCAGCAGCGGGGAGGGGGCCTACGAGCAGTACTTC,CASSGEGAYEQYF
TRBV5-4,TRBD2,-,TRBJ2-5,TGTGCCAGCAGCTCCCGGGGAGCGGGAGGTCGGGAGACCCAGTACTTC,CASSSRGAGGRETQYF
TRBV6-5,-,-,TRBJ2-2,TGTGCCAGCAGGGCTGGCGGGGAGCTGTTTTTT,CASRAGGELFF
TRBV7-9,TRBD1,-,TRBJ1-6,TGTGCCAGCAGCCTCGGGACAGGCGGTTCACCCCTCCACTTT,CASSLGTGGSPLHF
TRBV27,TRBD2,-,TRBJ2-3,TGTGCCAGCAGTATCTTAACTAGCGGAGATACGCAGTATTTT,CASSILTSGDTQYF
TRBV4-2,-,-,TRBJ2-3,TGTGCCAGCAGCCAATGGGTAGGGGCTAGTGTGGAGAATACGCAGTATTTT,CASSQWVGASVENTQYF
TRBV29-1,TRBD2,-,TRBJ2-7,TGCAGCGTTGATGTCACTGCGGGAGCCGAGCAGTACTTC,CSVDVTAGAEQYF
TRBV27,-,-,TRBJ1-1,TGTGCCAGCAGTTTATCCCTCCGTTCATTACAGTCCCGGGGAGAGAACACTGAAGCTTTCTTT,CASSLSLRSLQSRGENTEAFF
TRBV11-2,TRBD2,-,TRBJ2-7,TGTGCCAGCAGCTTACCAGGCGGGAGAACCTACGAGCAGTACTTC,CASSLPGGRTYEQYF
TRBV7-2,TRBD1,-,TRBJ2-7,TGTGCCAGCAGTCGGACAGGCCGCTCCTACGAGCAGTACTTC,CASSRTGRSYEQYF
TRBV30,-,-,TRBJ2-6,TGTGCCTGGAGTCCAAGTAGCTCTGGGGCCAACGTCCTGACTTTC,CAWSPSSSGANVLTF
TRBV19,TRBD1,-,TRBJ1-2,TGTGCCAGTAGTACAGGGGGCCCTCTAGGTGGCTACACCTTC,CASSTGGPLGGYTF
TRBV19,-,-,TRBJ1-4,TGTGCCAGTAGTCTACAGGGTAGGAGGAATGAAAAACTGTTTTTT,CASSLQGRRNEKLFF
TRBV28,-,-,TRBJ1-2,TGTGCCAGCAGTTTTCCCGGACAGCCGACGAACTTC,CASSFPGQPTNF
TRBV5-4,TRBD1,-,TRBJ2-2,TGTGCCAGCACGAGGACAGGGGGGAACACCGGGGAGCTGTTTTTT,CASTRTGGNTGELFF
TRBV2,TRBD1,-,TRBJ2-7,TGTGCCAGCAGTGAATACGGACAGGGGCTCTACGAGCAGTACTTC,CASSEYGQGLYEQYF
TRBV5-4,-,-,TRBJ1-2,TGTGCCAGCAGCTTGCAGGTTACTAACTATGGCTACACCTTC,CASSLQVTNYGYTF
TRBV5-8,-,-,TRBJ2-3,TGTGCCAGCAGCGGCAGAACAGATACGCAGTATTTT,CASSGRTDTQYF
TRBV28,TRBD2,-,TRBJ2-7,TGTGCCAGCGGGGGGACTAGCCAGCCCTACGAGCAGTACTTC,CASGGTSQPYEQYF
TRBV29-1,TRBD1,-,TRBJ2-2,TGCAGCGTGGGACAGGGAGAGACCGGGGAGCTGTTTTTT,CSVGQGETGELFF
TRBV5-6,TRBD1,-,TRBJ2-7,TGTGCCAGCAGCGAATCCGGGACAGGGTTCTACGAGCAGTACTTC,CASSESGTGFYEQYF
TRBV2,-,-,TRBJ2-7,TGTGCCAGCATCGACCTTCCCCTCGGGGAGCAGTACTTC,CASIDLPLGEQYF
TRBV7-8,TRBD1,-,TRBJ2-3,TGTGCCAGCAGCCCTAGGGGTGGGTGGGACAGGGTAGGAGATACGCAGTATTTT,CASSPRGGWDRVGDTQYF
TRBV7-2,TRBD2,few,TRBJ2-5,TGTGCCAGCAGCCAGGAGACTAGCGGGAGGGAGACCCAGTACTTC,CASSQETSGRETQYF
TRBV2,-,-,TRBJ2-1,TGTGCCAGCAGTGAAAAACAGGGAGCGGGATACAATGAGCAGTTCTTC,CASSEKQGAGYNEQFF
TRBV11-2,-,few,TRBJ2-6,TGTGCCAGCAGCTTAGCCGTCGGGTCCGGGGCCAACGTCCTGACTTTC,CASSLAVGSGANVLTF
TRBV27,-,-,TRBJ2-7,TGTGCCAGCAGTTTATCCGGGAGCAACGAGCAGTACTTC,CASSLSGSNEQYF
TRBV7-2,-,-,TRBJ2-2,TGTGCCAGCAGCGCCCCTCTGAGGACCGGGGAGCTGTTTTTT,CASSAPLRTGELFF
TRBV15,TRBD2,-,TRBJ2-1,TGTGCCACCAGCAGAGATAGCGGGAGTAACAATGAGCAGTTCTTC,CATSRDSGSNNEQFF
TRBV30,TRBD2,few,TRBJ2-1,TGTGCCTGGAGTGTAGGGAGGGGATCCTACAATGAGCAGTTCTTC,CAWSVGRGSYNEQFF
TRBV29-1,TRBD1,-,TRBJ2-7,TGCAGCGTAAGAGGGACAGGGAACTCCTACGAGCAGTACTTC,CSVRGTGNSYEQYF